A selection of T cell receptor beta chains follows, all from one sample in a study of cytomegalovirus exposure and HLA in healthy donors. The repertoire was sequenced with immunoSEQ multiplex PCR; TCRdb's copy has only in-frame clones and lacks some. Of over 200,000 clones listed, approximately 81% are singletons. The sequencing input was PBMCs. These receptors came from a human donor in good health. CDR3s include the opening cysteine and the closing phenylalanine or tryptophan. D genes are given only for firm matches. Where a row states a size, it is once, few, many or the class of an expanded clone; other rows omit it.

CDR3nt: TGCGCCAGCAGCACTTTCCGACTCGACTCTACACACAATGAGCAGTTCTTC
CDR3aa: CASSTFRLDSTHNEQFF
abundance: .
v_gene: TRBV5-1
j_gene: TRBJ2-1
d_gene: .

CDR3nt: TGTGCTAGTGGTTTGTCTTTGACTGGGACAACCTCCTACGAGCAGTACTTC
CDR3aa: CASGLSLTGTTSYEQYF
abundance: .
v_gene: TRBV12-5
j_gene: TRBJ2-7
d_gene: .

CDR3nt: TGTGCCTGGAGTGGTACAGGGGGCTATGGCTACACCTTC
CDR3aa: CAWSGTGGYGYTF
abundance: .
v_gene: TRBV30
j_gene: TRBJ1-2
d_gene: TRBD1

CDR3nt: TGTGCCAGTAGTACCCGGACAGGGGAAAGCTCCTACAATGAGCAGTTCTTC
CDR3aa: CASSTRTGESSYNEQFF
abundance: .
v_gene: TRBV19
j_gene: TRBJ2-1
d_gene: TRBD1

CDR3nt: TGCGCCAGCAGTGAGTTTTTTGGGACATCCGAAGAGACCCAGTACTTC
CDR3aa: CASSEFFGTSEETQYF
abundance: .
v_gene: TRBV10-2
j_gene: TRBJ2-5
d_gene: .

CDR3nt: TGTGCCAGCAGCGTAGAGGCGGCGGGAGGTATAGATGAGCAGTTCTTC
CDR3aa: CASSVEAAGGIDEQFF
abundance: .
v_gene: TRBV9
j_gene: TRBJ2-1
d_gene: TRBD2

CDR3nt: TGTGCCAGCAGTTCGGGACAGGGGCTAGCAACTAATGAAAAACTGTTTTTT
CDR3aa: CASSSGQGLATNEKLFF
abundance: .
v_gene: TRBV2
j_gene: TRBJ1-4
d_gene: TRBD1

CDR3nt: TGTGCCAGCAGCTTAGATGTAGCGGACTACAATGAGCAGTTCTTC
CDR3aa: CASSLDVADYNEQFF
abundance: .
v_gene: TRBV11-2
j_gene: TRBJ2-1
d_gene: .

CDR3nt: TGTGCCATCAGTGAGTATAGGGACAGCTCCTACGAGCAGTACTTC
CDR3aa: CAISEYRDSSYEQYF
abundance: .
v_gene: TRBV10-3
j_gene: TRBJ2-7
d_gene: TRBD1

CDR3nt: TGTGCCAGCAGTTCACCCCCCGGGACAGGGGGAAACATTCAGTACTTC
CDR3aa: CASSSPPGTGGNIQYF
abundance: .
v_gene: TRBV28
j_gene: TRBJ2-4
d_gene: TRBD1

CDR3nt: TGTGCTAGTGGTTTGGTGTTCGCGGGAGTCACAGATACGCAGTATTTT
CDR3aa: CASGLVFAGVTDTQYF
abundance: .
v_gene: TRBV12-5
j_gene: TRBJ2-3
d_gene: TRBD2

CDR3nt: TGTGCCAGTAGTGACAGTAGCAATCAGCCCCAGCATTTT
CDR3aa: CASSDSSNQPQHF
abundance: .
v_gene: TRBV19
j_gene: TRBJ1-5
d_gene: .

CDR3nt: TGTGCCAGCAGTGATTCGGACAGGGGGATGAACACTGAAGCTTTCTTT
CDR3aa: CASSDSDRGMNTEAFF
abundance: .
v_gene: TRBV25-1
j_gene: TRBJ1-1
d_gene: TRBD1

CDR3nt: TGTGCCAGTGGGGGAGGATTCTACGAGCAGTACTTC
CDR3aa: CASGGGFYEQYF
abundance: .
v_gene: TRBV28
j_gene: TRBJ2-7
d_gene: .

CDR3nt: TGCGCCAGCAGCGCACGACAGGGGAGCAATCAGCCCCAGCATTTT
CDR3aa: CASSARQGSNQPQHF
abundance: .
v_gene: TRBV5-1
j_gene: TRBJ1-5
d_gene: TRBD1

CDR3nt: TGTGCCAGCAGTTATCGGCCAGGGAAGGATGGCTACACCTTC
CDR3aa: CASSYRPGKDGYTF
abundance: once
v_gene: TRBV6-5
j_gene: TRBJ1-2
d_gene: .

CDR3nt: TGCGCCAGCAGCACCACAGGTATCAATCAGCCCCAGCATTTT
CDR3aa: CASSTTGINQPQHF
abundance: .
v_gene: TRBV5-1
j_gene: TRBJ1-5
d_gene: .

CDR3nt: TGTGCCAGTAGTAAGGGGGTTAATTACGAGCAGTACTTC
CDR3aa: CASSKGVNYEQYF
abundance: .
v_gene: TRBV19
j_gene: TRBJ2-7
d_gene: .

CDR3nt: TGTGCCAGCAGCCAGAGACAGTATAGCAATCAGCCCCAGCATTTT
CDR3aa: CASSQRQYSNQPQHF
abundance: .
v_gene: TRBV6-5
j_gene: TRBJ1-5
d_gene: .

CDR3nt: TGCGCCAGCAGAGTGTGGGACAGGCGCCCCGAGACCCAGTACTTC
CDR3aa: CASRVWDRRPETQYF
abundance: .
v_gene: TRBV5-1
j_gene: TRBJ2-5
d_gene: TRBD1

CDR3nt: TGTGCCAGCAGCCCCCCGGGACAGGGGCTCCTCGGTGAGCAGTTCTTC
CDR3aa: CASSPPGQGLLGEQFF
abundance: few
v_gene: TRBV5-4
j_gene: TRBJ2-1
d_gene: TRBD1

CDR3nt: TGCGCCAGCAGCTTGATACCGGGACAGCAGATGGACTACACCTTC
CDR3aa: CASSLIPGQQMDYTF
abundance: .
v_gene: TRBV5-1
j_gene: TRBJ1-2
d_gene: TRBD1

CDR3nt: TGTGCCAGCAGCCGAGGCGACAGGTCCAATCAGCCCCAGCATTTT
CDR3aa: CASSRGDRSNQPQHF
abundance: .
v_gene: TRBV7-2
j_gene: TRBJ1-5
d_gene: .

CDR3nt: TGTGCCAGCAGACAAGAGCTTTCAGCGGTCTACGAGCAGTACTTC
CDR3aa: CASRQELSAVYEQYF
abundance: .
v_gene: TRBV6-1
j_gene: TRBJ2-7
d_gene: .

CDR3nt: TGTGCCAGCAGTGGCCCGTTTGTGGAGCGCCGCACCGGGGAGCTGTTTTTT
CDR3aa: CASSGPFVERRTGELFF
abundance: .
v_gene: TRBV2
j_gene: TRBJ2-2
d_gene: .

CDR3nt: TGTGCCAGCGGATTGGGCGTCTATGAGCAGTTCTTC
CDR3aa: CASGLGVYEQFF
abundance: .
v_gene: TRBV2
j_gene: TRBJ2-1
d_gene: .

CDR3nt: TGTGCCAGCAGCGTAGGGACTAGCGACCAAGAGACCCAGTACTTC
CDR3aa: CASSVGTSDQETQYF
abundance: .
v_gene: TRBV9
j_gene: TRBJ2-5
d_gene: TRBD2

CDR3nt: TGTGCCAGCAGCTCACTGGGGGGACAGGACACTGAAGCTTTCTTT
CDR3aa: CASSSLGGQDTEAFF
abundance: .
v_gene: TRBV7-9
j_gene: TRBJ1-1
d_gene: TRBD1

CDR3nt: TGTGCCGGGGGGGACAGGGGAGCTCAGAGCGGGGCTTCTTACAATGAGCAGTTCTTC
CDR3aa: CAGGDRGAQSGASYNEQFF
abundance: .
v_gene: TRBV10-3
j_gene: TRBJ2-1
d_gene: TRBD1

CDR3nt: TGTGCCAGCAGTGCGGACAGGGGAAACACTGAAGCTTTCTTT
CDR3aa: CASSADRGNTEAFF
abundance: .
v_gene: TRBV6-1
j_gene: TRBJ1-1
d_gene: TRBD1

CDR3nt: TGTGCCAGCAGCTTATGGTTCTACGTCGGAGGCGGCTATGGCTACACCTTC
CDR3aa: CASSLWFYVGGGYGYTF
abundance: .
v_gene: TRBV7-9
j_gene: TRBJ1-2
d_gene: .

CDR3nt: TGTGCCAGCAGCCAAGACGGGAGTACCGGGGAGCTGTTTTTT
CDR3aa: CASSQDGSTGELFF
abundance: .
v_gene: TRBV4-2
j_gene: TRBJ2-2
d_gene: .

CDR3nt: TGCAGTGCAAGACTAGCCGGGGAGCAGTACTTC
CDR3aa: CSARLAGEQYF
abundance: .
v_gene: TRBV20-1
j_gene: TRBJ2-7
d_gene: TRBD2

CDR3nt: TGTGCCAGCAATGAGGGAGGGCCCTCCTACGAGCAGTACTTC
CDR3aa: CASNEGGPSYEQYF
abundance: .
v_gene: TRBV28
j_gene: TRBJ2-7
d_gene: TRBD2

CDR3nt: TGCGCCAGCAGCTTGGGGGGGGGCCAAGAGACCCAGTACTTC
CDR3aa: CASSLGGGQETQYF
abundance: .
v_gene: TRBV5-1
j_gene: TRBJ2-5
d_gene: TRBD2

CDR3nt: TGTGCCAGCAGTTTGGACAGCTACGAGCAGTACTTC
CDR3aa: CASSLDSYEQYF
abundance: few
v_gene: TRBV28
j_gene: TRBJ2-7
d_gene: .

CDR3nt: TGTTCCAGCAGCTTTAGCGGCGAGCAGTACTTC
CDR3aa: CSSSFSGEQYF
abundance: .
v_gene: TRBV7-9
j_gene: TRBJ2-7
d_gene: .